The following is a T cell receptor (beta chain) sequence with its context. These data originate in a study of blood T cell repertoires in COVID-19. Overall study context: COVID-19 samples from acute and convalescent phases originated in the United States, Italy and Spain.

Generated by immunoSEQ multiplex PCR, the TCRdb table keeps only in-frame clones and is missing some. This sample has approximately 440,000 clones, with 88% found just once. This TCR came from a woman aged 50 to 65 with COVID-19, enrolled during active disease. Material: peripheral blood.

The CDR3: CASSLGLVVNTEAFF. As DNA, the CDR3 is TGTGCCAGCAGCTTAGGTTTGGTAGTGAACACTGAAGCTTTCTTT. This chain joins TRBV11-2 and TRBJ1-1; D is uncertain. This CDR3 contains 15 residues. From germline, CDR1 is SGHAT and CDR2 FQNNGV. V lost 1 base to trimming and J lost 0 bases, with 9 bases between them.